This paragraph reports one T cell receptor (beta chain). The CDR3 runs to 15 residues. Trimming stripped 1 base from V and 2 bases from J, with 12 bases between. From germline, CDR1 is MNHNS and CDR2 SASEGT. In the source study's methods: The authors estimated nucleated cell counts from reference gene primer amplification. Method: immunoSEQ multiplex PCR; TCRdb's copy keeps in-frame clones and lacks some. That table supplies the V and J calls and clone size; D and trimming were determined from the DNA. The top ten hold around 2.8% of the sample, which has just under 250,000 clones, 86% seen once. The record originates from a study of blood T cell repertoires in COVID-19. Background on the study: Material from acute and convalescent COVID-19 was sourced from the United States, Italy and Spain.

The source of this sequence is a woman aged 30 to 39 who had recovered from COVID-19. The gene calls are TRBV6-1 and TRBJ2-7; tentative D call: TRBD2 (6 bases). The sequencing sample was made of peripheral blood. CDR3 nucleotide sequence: TGTGCCAGCAGTGAAGAATTACTAGCCACCTACGAGCAGTACTTC. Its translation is CASSEELLATYEQYF.